This T cell receptor beta chain is from a study of T cell changes during pregnancy in multiple sclerosis. Germline CDR1 reads SGHTS; CDR2 reads YDEGEE. The CDR3 is 15 residues long. Germline trimming cut 0 bases from V and 12 bases from J; bases unmatched to any gene: 12. The assay was immunoSEQ multiplex PCR, and TCRdb's table has in-frame clones only and misses some. The data show roughly 58,000 clones, with 80% to 95% seen just once and 0.16% held by the top ten. This material consisted of CD4+ T cells from peripheral blood mononuclear cells, taken after pregnancy. The origin of this receptor is a female donor in good health, enrolled as a control in a pregnancy study. The rearrangement joins TRBV5-8 to TRBJ2-1; the match to TRBD2 covers 7 bases. CDR3: CASSLGGLEVSAQFF. As DNA, the CDR3 is TGTGCCAGCAGCTTGGGAGGACTAGAGGTCTCGGCGCAGTTCTTC.